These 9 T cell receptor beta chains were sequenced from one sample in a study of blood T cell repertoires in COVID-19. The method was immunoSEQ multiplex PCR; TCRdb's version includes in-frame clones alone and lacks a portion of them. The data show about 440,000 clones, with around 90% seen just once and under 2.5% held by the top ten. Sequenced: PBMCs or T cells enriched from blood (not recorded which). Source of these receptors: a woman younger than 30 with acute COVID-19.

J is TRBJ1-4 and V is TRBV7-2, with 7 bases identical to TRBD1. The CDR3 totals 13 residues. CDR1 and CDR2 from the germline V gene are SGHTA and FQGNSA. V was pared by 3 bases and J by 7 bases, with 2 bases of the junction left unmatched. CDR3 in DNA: TGTGCCAGCAGCTTCAGACAGGGTGAAAAACTGTTTTTT. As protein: CASSFRQGEKLFF.

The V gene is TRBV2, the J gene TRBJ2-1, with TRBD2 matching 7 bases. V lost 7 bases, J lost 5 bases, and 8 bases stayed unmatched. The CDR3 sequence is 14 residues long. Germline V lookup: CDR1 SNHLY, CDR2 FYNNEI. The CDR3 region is CASNPSGKNNEQFF. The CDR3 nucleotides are TGTGCCAGCAATCCGAGCGGGAAGAACAATGAGCAGTTCTTC.

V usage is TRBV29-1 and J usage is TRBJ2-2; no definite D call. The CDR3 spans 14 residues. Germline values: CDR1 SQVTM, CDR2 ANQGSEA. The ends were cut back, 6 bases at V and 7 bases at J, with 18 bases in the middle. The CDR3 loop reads CSVAVDILSGELFF. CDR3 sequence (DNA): TGCAGCGTGGCTGTAGACATTCTCAGCGGGGAGCTGTTTTTT.

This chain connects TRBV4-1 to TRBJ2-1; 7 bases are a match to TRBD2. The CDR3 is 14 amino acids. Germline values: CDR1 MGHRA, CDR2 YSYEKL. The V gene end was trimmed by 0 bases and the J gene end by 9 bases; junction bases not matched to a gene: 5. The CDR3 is CASSQDGPGGEQFF. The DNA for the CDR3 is TGCGCCAGCAGCCAAGATGGGCCGGGGGGTGAGCAGTTCTTC.

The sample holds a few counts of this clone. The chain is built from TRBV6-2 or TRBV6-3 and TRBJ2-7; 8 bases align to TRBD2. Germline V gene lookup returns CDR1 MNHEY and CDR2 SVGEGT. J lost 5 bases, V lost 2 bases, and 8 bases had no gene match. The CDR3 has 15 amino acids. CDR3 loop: CASSYPPGLVHEQYF. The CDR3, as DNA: TGTGCCAGCAGTTACCCTCCGGGACTAGTCCACGAGCAGTACTTC.

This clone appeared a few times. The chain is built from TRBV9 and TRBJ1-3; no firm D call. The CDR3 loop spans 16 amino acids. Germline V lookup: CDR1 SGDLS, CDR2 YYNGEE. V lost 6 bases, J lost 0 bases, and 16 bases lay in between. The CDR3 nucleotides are TGTGCCAGCACGGGTCCTGTCACCGCCTCTGGAAACACCATATATTTT. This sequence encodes CASTGPVTASGNTIYF.

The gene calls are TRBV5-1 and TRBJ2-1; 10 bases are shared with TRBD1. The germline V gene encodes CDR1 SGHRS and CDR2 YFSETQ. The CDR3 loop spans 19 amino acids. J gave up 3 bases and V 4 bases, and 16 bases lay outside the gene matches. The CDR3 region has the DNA TGCGCCAGCAGCGGAAAGGGGACAGGGGACTTTACCTACTACAATGAGCAGTTCTTC. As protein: CASSGKGTGDFTYYNEQFF.

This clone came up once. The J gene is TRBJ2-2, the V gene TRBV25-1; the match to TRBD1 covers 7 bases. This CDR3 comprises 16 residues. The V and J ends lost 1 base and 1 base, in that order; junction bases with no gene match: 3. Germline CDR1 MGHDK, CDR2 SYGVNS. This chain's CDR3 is CASSESRTGNTGELFF. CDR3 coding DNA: TGTGCCAGCAGTGAATCTAGGACAGGGAACACCGGGGAGCTGTTTTTT.

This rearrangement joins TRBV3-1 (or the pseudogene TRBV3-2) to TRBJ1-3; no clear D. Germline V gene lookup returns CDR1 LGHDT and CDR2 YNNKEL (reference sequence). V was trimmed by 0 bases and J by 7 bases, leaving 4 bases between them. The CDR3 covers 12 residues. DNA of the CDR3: TGTGCCAGCAGCCAAGATATGAACACCATATATTTT. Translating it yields CASSQDMNTIYF.